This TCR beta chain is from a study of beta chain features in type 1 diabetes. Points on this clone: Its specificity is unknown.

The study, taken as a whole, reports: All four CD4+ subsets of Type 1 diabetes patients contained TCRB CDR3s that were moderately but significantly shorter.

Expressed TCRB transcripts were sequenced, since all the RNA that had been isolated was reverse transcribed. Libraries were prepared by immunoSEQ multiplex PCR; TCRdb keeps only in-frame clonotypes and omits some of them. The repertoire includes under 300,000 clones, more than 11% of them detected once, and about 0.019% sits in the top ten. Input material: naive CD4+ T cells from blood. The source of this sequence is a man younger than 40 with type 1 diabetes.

The CDR3 DNA sequence: TGTGCCTGGAGTGGGGGACAAACAAATGAAAAACTGTTTTTT. Amino acid sequence: CAWSGGQTNEKLFF. The rearrangement uses TRBV30 and TRBJ1-4; D perhaps matches TRBD1 (6 bases). Trimming stripped 1 base from V and 5 bases from J, with 11 bases between. Germline-derived CDR1 and CDR2 are GTSNPN and SVGIG (reference sequence). The CDR3 is 14 residues long.